This T cell receptor (beta chain) is drawn from a study of monozygotic twins with inflammatory bowel disease. Overall study results and limits: Patient-specific immunosuppressive treatments may have made repertoires more variable.

In the case of this clonotype: Its antigen is unknown.

Germline V gives CDR1 SGHTA, CDR2 FQGNSA. CDR3 length: 14 residues. Per donor, 2 to 2.5 ml of blood was collected and frozen. Following a re-call of the 5' RACE reads, TCRdb has one entry per CDR3 protein and lacks DNA. The specimen's table records approximately 300,000 distinct CDR3 sequences. Input material: blood. The receptor was derived from a human donor with ulcerative colitis or Crohn's disease, or a healthy co-twin of an affected twin (not recorded which). The chain joins TRBV7-2 to TRBJ2-7; with no DNA, the TCRdb D assignment of TRBD1 cannot be verified. CDR3 residues: CASSLRDGEDEQYF.